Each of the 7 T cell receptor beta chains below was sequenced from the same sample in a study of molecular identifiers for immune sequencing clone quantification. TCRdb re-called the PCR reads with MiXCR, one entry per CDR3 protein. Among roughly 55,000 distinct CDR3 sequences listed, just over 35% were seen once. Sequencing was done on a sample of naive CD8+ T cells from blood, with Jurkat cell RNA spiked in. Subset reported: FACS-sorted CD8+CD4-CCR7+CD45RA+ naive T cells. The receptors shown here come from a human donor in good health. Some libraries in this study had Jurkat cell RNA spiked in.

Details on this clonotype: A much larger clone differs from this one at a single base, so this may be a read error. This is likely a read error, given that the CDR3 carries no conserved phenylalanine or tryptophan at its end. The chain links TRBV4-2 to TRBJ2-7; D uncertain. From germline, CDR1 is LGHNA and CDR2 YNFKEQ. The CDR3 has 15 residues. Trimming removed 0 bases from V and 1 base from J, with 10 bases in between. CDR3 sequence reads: CASSQDGAISYEQYL. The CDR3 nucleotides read TGTGCCAGCAGCCAAGATGGTGCCATTTCCTACGAGCAGTACCTC.

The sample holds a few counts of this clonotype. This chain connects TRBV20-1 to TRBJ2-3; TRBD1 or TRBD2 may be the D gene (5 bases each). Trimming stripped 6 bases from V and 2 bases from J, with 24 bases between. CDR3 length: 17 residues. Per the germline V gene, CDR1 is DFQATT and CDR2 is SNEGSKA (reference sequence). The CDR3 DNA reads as TGCAGTGCCGGCATTTCGAGGGGAATCGGCTACACAGATACGCAGTATTTT. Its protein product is CSAGISRGIGYTDTQYF.

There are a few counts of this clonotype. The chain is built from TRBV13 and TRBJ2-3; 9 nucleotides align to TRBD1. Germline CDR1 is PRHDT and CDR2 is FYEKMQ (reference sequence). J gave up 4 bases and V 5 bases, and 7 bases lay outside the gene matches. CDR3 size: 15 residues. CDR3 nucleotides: TGTGCCAGCAGCACTGGACAGGGGTCCGCAGATACGCAGTATTTT. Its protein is CASSTGQGSADTQYF.

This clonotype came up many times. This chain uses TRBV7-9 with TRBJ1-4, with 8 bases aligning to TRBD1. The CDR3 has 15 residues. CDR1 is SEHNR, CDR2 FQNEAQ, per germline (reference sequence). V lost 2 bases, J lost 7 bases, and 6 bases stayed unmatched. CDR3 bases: TGTGCCAGCAGCTTACTCGGACAGGGCGGTGAAAAACTGTTTTTT. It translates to CASSLLGQGGEKLFF.

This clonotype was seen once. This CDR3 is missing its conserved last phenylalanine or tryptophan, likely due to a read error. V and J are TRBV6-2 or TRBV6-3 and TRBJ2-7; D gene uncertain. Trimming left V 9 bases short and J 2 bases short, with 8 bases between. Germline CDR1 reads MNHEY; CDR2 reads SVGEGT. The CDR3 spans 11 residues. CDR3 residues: CASGRTYEQYY. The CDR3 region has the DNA TGTGCCAGTGGGCGCACCTACGAGCAGTACTAC.

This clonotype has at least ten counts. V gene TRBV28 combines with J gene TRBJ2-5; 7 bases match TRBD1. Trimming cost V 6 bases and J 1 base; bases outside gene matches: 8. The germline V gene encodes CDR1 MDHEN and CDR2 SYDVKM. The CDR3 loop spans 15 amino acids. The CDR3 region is CASSLKWDSQETQYF. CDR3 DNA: TGTGCCAGCAGCCTTAAATGGGACAGCCAAGAGACCCAGTACTTC.

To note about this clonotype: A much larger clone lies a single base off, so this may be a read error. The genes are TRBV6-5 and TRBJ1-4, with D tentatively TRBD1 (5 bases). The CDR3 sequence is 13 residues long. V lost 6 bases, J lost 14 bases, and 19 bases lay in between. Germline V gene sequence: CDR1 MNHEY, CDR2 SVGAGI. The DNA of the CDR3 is TGTGCCAGCAGATACGTGGTTGGGGGTTTGCTGTTTTTT. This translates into CASRYVVGGLLFF.